This record looks at one T cell receptor (beta chain) sequence and its context. Its antigen is still unknown. Positive CCR7 selection of CD45RO-negative cells yielded the naive CD8 cells, and terminally differentiated effector memory CD45RA+ cells were excluded. The data belong to a study of shared clonotypes between healthy human individuals. Looking at the study overall: Donors had three CD4 naive, three CD4 memory, two CD8 naive and one CD8 memory plate apiece.

In the authors' methods: ImmunoSEQ sequences covered only the junction and lacked quality scores; filtering therefore differed. TCRdb keeps only in-frame clones here, not all; method: immunoSEQ multiplex PCR. The V and J calls and the clone size are those of that table, but D and trimming were determined from the DNA. The sample contains roughly 810,000 clones, 90% to 98% of which appear only once. The CDR3 runs 13 residues. The germline gives CDR1 SGDLS, CDR2 YYNGEE. The V and J ends lost 3 bases and 12 bases, in that order; junction bases with no gene match: 6. Study-level results: Researchers sampled only blood; tissue repertoires likely differ.

The receptor's source is a man aged 30 to 45 in good health. Sequencing was performed on naive CD8+ T cells sorted from blood. The rearrangement joins TRBV9 to TRBJ2-7; TRBD2 aligns across 13 bases. CDR3 in amino acids: CASSEGLAGVLYF. DNA for the CDR3: TGTGCCAGCAGCGAAGGACTAGCGGGAGTTCTGTACTTC.